This TCR beta chain was profiled in a study of technical replicates of blood from several donors. Germline V gene data show CDR1 as SGHNT and CDR2 as YYREEE (reference sequence). Trimming took 0 bases from V and 0 from J; bases not matched to a gene: 4. The CDR3 runs to 17 residues. Using immunoSEQ multiplex PCR, the repertoire was profiled, and TCRdb retains in-frame clones only, with some absent. This sample has nearly 80,000 clones, with 85% to 95% found just once. This sequence was found in a human donor in good health. The chain links TRBV5-4 to TRBJ2-5; 11 bases are a match to TRBD2. The sample was T cells isolated from PBMCs. The DNA of the CDR3 is TGTGCCAGCAGCTTGGGACTAGCGGGAAGGTACCAAGAGACCCAGTACTTC. Protein: CASSLGLAGRYQETQYF.